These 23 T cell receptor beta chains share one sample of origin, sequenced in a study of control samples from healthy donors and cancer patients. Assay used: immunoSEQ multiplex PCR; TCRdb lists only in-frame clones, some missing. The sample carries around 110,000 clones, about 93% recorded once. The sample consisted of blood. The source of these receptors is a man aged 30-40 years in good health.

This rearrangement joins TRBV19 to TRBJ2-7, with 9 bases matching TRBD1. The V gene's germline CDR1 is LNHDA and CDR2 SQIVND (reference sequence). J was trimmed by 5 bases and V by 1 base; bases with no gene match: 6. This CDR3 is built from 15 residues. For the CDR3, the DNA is TGTGCCAGTAGTATAGCTGGGACAGGGATTGACGAGCAGTACTTC. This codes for CASSIAGTGIDEQYF.

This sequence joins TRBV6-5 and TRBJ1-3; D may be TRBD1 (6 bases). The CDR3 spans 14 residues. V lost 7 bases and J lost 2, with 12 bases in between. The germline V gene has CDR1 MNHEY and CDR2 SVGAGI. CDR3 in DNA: TGTGCCAGCATAAGGGGGGAAGCTGGAAACACCATATATTTT. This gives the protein CASIRGEAGNTIYF.

The CDR3 nucleotides read TGTGCCAGCAGCCAAGAGTCTAGGGGCCCTTTGTTCGGCTACACCTTC. Translating gives CASSQESRGPLFGYTF. The rearrangement links TRBV14 to TRBJ1-2; TRBD1 might be the D (5 bases). This CDR3 comprises 16 residues. Germline CDR1 reads SGHDN; CDR2 reads FVKESK. Trimming removed 0 bases from V and 8 bases from J, with 19 bases in between.

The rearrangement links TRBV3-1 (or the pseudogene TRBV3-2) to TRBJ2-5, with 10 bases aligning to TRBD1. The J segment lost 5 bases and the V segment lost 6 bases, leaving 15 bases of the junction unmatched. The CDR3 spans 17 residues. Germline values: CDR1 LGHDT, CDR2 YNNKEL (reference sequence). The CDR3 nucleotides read TGTGCCAGCAGTCAACATCCCGGGACAGGGGTCCGTGAGACCCAGTACTTC. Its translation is CASSQHPGTGVRETQYF.

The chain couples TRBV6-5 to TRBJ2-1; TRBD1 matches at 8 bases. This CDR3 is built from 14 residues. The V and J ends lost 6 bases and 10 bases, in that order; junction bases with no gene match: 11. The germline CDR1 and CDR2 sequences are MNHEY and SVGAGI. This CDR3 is CASSLTGASGEQFF. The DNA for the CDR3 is TGTGCCAGCAGCTTGACAGGGGCCTCAGGGGAGCAGTTCTTC.

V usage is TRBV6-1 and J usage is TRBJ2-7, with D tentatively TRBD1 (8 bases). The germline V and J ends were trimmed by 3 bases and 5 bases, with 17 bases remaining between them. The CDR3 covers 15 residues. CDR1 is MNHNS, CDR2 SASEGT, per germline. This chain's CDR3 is CASSDPRGRGNEQYF. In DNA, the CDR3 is TGTGCCAGCAGTGATCCCAGGGGGCGGGGGAACGAGCAGTACTTC.

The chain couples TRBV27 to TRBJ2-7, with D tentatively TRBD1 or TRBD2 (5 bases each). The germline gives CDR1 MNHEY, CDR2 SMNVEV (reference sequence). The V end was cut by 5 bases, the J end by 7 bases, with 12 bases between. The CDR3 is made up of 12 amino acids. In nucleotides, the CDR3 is TGTGCCAGCAGTATCCGGGGCGGTGAGCAGTACTTC. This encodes CASSIRGGEQYF.

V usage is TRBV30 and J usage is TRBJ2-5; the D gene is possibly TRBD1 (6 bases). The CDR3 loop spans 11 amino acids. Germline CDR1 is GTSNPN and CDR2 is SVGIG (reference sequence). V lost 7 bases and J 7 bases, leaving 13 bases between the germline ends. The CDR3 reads CASGVMGTQYF. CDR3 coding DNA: TGTGCCTCAGGGGTCATGGGGACCCAGTACTTC.

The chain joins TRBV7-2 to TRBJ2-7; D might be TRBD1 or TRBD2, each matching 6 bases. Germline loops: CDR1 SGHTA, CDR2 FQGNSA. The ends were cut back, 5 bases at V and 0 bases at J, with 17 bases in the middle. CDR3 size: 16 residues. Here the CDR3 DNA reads TGTGCCAGCAGCCCCTTGGGGGCGGGAAGCTCCTACGAGCAGTACTTC. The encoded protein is CASSPLGAGSSYEQYF.

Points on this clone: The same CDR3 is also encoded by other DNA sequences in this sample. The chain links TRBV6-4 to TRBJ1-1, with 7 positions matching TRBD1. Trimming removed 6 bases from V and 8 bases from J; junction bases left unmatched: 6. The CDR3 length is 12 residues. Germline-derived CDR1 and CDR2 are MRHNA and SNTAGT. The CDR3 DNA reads TGTGCCAGCAGGGACCGACAGGGAGAAGCTTTCTTT. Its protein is CASRDRQGEAFF.

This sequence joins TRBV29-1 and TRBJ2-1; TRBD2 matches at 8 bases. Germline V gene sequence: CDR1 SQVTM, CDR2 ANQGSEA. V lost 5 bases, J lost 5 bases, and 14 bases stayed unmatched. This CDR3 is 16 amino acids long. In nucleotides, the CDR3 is TGCAGCGTTATTGCCATCGGGACTAGTCGAAACAATGAGCAGTTCTTC. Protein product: CSVIAIGTSRNNEQFF.

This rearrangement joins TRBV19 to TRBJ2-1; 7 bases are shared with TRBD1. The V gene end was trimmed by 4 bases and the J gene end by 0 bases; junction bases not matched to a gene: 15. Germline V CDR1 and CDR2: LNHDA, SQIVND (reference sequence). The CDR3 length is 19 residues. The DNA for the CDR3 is TGTGCCAGTAGTACCCTCGCAACAGGGGCTTTGAGCTCCTACAATGAGCAGTTCTTC. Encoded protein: CASSTLATGALSSYNEQFF.

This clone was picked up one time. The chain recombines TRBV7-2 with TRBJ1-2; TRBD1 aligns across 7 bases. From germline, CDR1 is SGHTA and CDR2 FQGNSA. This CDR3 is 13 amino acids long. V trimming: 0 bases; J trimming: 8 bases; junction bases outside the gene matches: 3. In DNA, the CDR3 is TGTGCCAGCAGCTTAGCCACAGGGGAAGGCTACACCTTC. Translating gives CASSLATGEGYTF.

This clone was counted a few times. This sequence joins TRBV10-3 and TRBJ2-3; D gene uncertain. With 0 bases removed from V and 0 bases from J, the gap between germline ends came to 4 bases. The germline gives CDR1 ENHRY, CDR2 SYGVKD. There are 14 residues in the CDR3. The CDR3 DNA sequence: TGTGCCATCAGTGAGTCGAAGAGCACAGATACGCAGTATTTT. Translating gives CAISESKSTDTQYF.

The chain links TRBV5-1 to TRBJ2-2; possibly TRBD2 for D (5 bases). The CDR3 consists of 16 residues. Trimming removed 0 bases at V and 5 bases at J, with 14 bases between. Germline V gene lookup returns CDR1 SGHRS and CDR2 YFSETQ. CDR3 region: CASSLVPGSITGELFF. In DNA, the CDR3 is TGCGCCAGCAGCTTGGTGCCGGGATCCATTACCGGGGAGCTGTTTTTT.

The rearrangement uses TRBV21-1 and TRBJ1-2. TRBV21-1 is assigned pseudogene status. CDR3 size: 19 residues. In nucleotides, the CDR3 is TGTGCCAGCAGCAGGCGGTGGGGGGCGGGGCCCTTTTCCAACTATGGCTACACCTTC. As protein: CASSRRWGAGPFSNYGYTF.

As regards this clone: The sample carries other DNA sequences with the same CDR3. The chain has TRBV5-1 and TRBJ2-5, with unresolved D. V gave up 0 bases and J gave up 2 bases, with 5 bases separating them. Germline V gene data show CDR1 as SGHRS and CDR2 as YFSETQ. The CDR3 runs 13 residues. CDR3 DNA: TGCGCCAGCAGCTTGGGGCAGCAAGAGACCCAGTACTTC. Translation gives CASSLGQQETQYF.

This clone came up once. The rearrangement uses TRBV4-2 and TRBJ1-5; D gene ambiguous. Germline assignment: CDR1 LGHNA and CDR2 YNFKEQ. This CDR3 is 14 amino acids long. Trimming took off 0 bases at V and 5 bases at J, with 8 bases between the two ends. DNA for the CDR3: TGTGCCAGCAGCCAAGATATAGGGTATCAGCCCCAGCATTTT. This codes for CASSQDIGYQPQHF.

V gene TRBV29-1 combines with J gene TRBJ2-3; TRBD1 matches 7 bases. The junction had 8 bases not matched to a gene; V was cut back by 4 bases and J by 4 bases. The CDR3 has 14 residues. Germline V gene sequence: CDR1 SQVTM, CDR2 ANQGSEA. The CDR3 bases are TGCAGCGTTGTGGGACAGTCGATCTCAGATACGCAGTATTTT. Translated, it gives CSVVGQSISDTQYF.

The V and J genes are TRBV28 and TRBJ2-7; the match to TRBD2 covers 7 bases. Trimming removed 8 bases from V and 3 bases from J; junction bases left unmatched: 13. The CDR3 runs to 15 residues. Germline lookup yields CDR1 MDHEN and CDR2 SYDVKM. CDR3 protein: CASLGGAGYDYEQYF. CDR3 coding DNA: TGTGCCAGCTTGGGAGGGGCAGGGTACGACTACGAGCAGTACTTC. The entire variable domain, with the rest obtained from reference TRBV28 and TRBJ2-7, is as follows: DVKVTQSSRYLVKRTGEKVFLECVQDMDHENMFWYRQDPGLGLRLIYFSYDVKMKEKGDIPEGYSVSREKKERFSLILESASTNQTSMYLCASLGGAGYDYEQYFGPGTRLTVT.

In DNA form, the CDR3 reads TGTGCCAGCAGTGAAAGTCGGGGGGCAGACACTGAAGCTTTCTTT. As protein: CASSESRGADTEAFF. The chain recombines TRBV25-1 with TRBJ1-1, with D possibly TRBD1 on 6 matching bases. Germline CDR1 and CDR2: MGHDK and SYGVNS. Trimming took 2 bases from V and 3 from J, leaving 13 bases between them. CDR3 size: 15 residues. Based on the CDR3 plus reference TRBV25-1 and TRBJ1-1, the full variable domain is EADIYQTPRYLVIGTGKKITLECSQTMGHDKMYWYQQDPGMELHLIHYSYGVNSTEKGDLSSESTVSRIRTEHFPLTLESARPSHTSQYLCASSESRGADTEAFFGQGTRLTVV.

The DNA for the CDR3 is TGTGCCAGCAGCTTGGGGGACAGGGAATATGGCTACACCTTC. Translated: CASSLGDREYGYTF. This chain joins TRBV5-4 and TRBJ1-2; 9 nucleotides line up with TRBD1. The CDR3 has 14 amino acids. CDR1 and CDR2 from the germline V gene are SGHNT and YYREEE (reference sequence). The V segment lost 0 bases and the J segment 5 bases; nucleotides outside the gene matches: 2.

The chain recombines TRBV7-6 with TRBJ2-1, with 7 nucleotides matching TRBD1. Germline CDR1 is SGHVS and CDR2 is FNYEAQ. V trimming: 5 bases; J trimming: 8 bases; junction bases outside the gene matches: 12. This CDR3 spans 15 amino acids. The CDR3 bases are TGTGCCAGCAGCGCCTCTCCGGGACAGAATTATGAGCAGTTCTTC. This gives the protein CASSASPGQNYEQFF.